These T cell receptor beta chains were read from a single sample in a study of cytomegalovirus exposure and HLA in healthy donors. The table came from immunoSEQ multiplex PCR; TCRdb's copy has only in-frame clones and leaves some out. The table lists over 85,000 clones, roughly 90% of them singletons. Input material: PBMCs. All receptors derive from a woman aged 25 to 39 in good health and CMV-seropositive. Both conserved end residues are part of each CDR3. Not all rows give a size; the values are once, few, many and, for expanded clones, a class.

CDR3 length | clone size | V gene | CDR3 protein
15 | few | TRBV7-3 | CASSPGLANTDTQYF
17 | NA | TRBV4-2 | CASSQRWPLQGQETQYF
14 | NA | TRBV5-6 | CASSFPGEGETQYF
13 | NA | TRBV19 | CASSTDRLNGYTF
14 | NA | TRBV30 | CAWRFYRPNSPLHF
15 | once | TRBV29-1 | CSIPQLAGSSDEQFF
16 | once | TRBV4-3 | CASSQGDTINTGELFF
15 | NA | TRBV15 | CATSRGQGWNYGYTF
16 | NA | TRBV11-2 | CASSSFEGGRYNEQFF
13 | few | TRBV11-1 | CASSLEQNYEQYF
14 | NA | TRBV9 | CASSGQTGSNEQFF
13 | NA | TRBV6-1 | CASSRGLVHEQYF
15 | NA | TRBV7-5 | CARSLAKTETYEQYF
18 | NA | TRBV5-1 | CASSLAGRAGATNTEAFF